This T cell receptor (beta chain) came from a study of cytomegalovirus exposure and HLA in healthy donors. V lost 5 bases to trimming and J lost 2 bases; unmatched junction nucleotides: 2. The CDR3 has 13 residues. Germline V lookup: CDR1 SGHTA, CDR2 FQGNSA. Profiling relied on immunoSEQ multiplex PCR, and the TCRdb table lists in-frame clones only, not all of them. This sample has 170,000 or so clones, with about 85% found just once. Study results and limitations: The finding came from a later analysis; first-cohort TCR clusters tended to co-occur in the 110 or so validation repertoires. Most TCR sequences were uncommon, yet certain public TCRs appeared in many donors. Reports credit the classifier with highly specific, highly sensitive diagnosis of cytomegalovirus status. The study labeled 164 TCR beta chains cytomegalovirus-associated.

Details on this clone: Its antigen is not identified. Additional DNA sequences in this sample encode the identical CDR3.

This receptor was obtained from a man aged 18 to 30 in good health and CMV-seropositive. The specimen sequenced was PBMCs. This rearrangement joins TRBV7-2 to TRBJ1-2; 7 bases fit TRBD1. The CDR3 protein is CASSPDRNYGYTF. The CDR3 region has the DNA TGTGCCAGCAGCCCGGACAGGAACTATGGCTACACCTTC.